This TCR beta chain was identified in a study of graft-versus-host responses after intestinal transplantation. Study summary: Multivisceral, liver-intestinal, or isolated intestinal grafts were transplanted into recipients.

Findings and limits, study-wide: Graft-versus-host to host-versus-graft clonal ratios in allografts were high in patients with graft-donor T cell macrochimerism. Detection of GvH clones occurred in recipient marrow, and some had their first appearance in ileum or blood.

The trim removed 10 bases at V and 1 base at J, leaving 7 bases unmatched. The CDR3 loop spans 14 amino acids. From germline, CDR1 is MNHEY and CDR2 SVGAGI. This clone was observed once. The target antigen is unknown. Assay used: immunoSEQ multiplex PCR; TCRdb lists only in-frame clones, some missing. The data contain about 130,000 clones, around nine tenths of them seen just once; the ten biggest clones take up over 0.15%. The specimen comprised unstimulated CD4+ T cells sorted from spleen or lymph node cells, sampled before intestinal transplant. The chain uses TRBV6-5 and TRBJ1-1; 9 bases map to TRBD1. The TCR was taken from a human donor who received an intestinal transplant. CDR3 in DNA: TGTGCCACCTCCCGGGACAGGGAGAACACTGAAGCTTTCTTT. This encodes CATSRDRENTEAFF.